This entry is about one T cell receptor beta chain. The antigen remains undetermined. The data originate from a study of blood T cells in healthy people across ages. Study outcomes and limitations: Naive T cell percentage by flow cytometry tracked strongly with beta diversity. Getting older went along with TCR beta diversity per million T cells dropping roughly linearly.

The trim removed 4 bases at V and 10 bases at J, leaving 11 bases unmatched. The CDR3 is 17 residues long. Looked up from germline, CDR1 is SEHNR and CDR2 is FQNEAQ (reference sequence). With a J-beta primer mix and a sample-barcoded 5' primer, a second PCR ran roughly 7 to 11 cycles. TCRdb re-called the 5' RACE reads through MiXCR, storing one row per CDR3 protein. This sample has about 720,000 distinct CDR3 sequences; just under 25% occur once, and the top ten carry 3.7%. These sequences were also reported in another study, on T cells of mothers and their children.

The chain is built from TRBV7-9 and TRBJ2-1, with 15 bases lining up with TRBD2. The sample was blood. The receptor was isolated from a boy aged 5-17 years in good health. The DNA for the CDR3 is TGTGCCAGCAGCTCCGCGATCGCGGGACTAGCGGGAGGCGAGCAGTTCTTC. It is translated as CASSSAIAGLAGGEQFF. Complete variable domain (other parts from reference TRBV7-9 and TRBJ2-1): DTGVSQNPRHKITKRGQNVTFRCDPISEHNRLYWYRQTLGQGPEFLTYFQNEAQLEKSRLLSDRFSAERPKGSFSTLEIQRTEQGDSAMYLCASSSAIAGLAGGEQFFGPGTRLTVL.